A selection of T cell receptor beta chains follows, all from one sample in a study of cytomegalovirus exposure and HLA in healthy donors. The data were produced by immunoSEQ multiplex PCR, yet TCRdb's version contains in-frame clones alone and is incomplete. The sample shows some 140,000 clones, approximately 86% of them seen only once. Specimen: PBMCs. Every receptor here comes from a man aged 18 to 30 in good health and CMV-seropositive. Both conserved end residues are part of each CDR3. D genes are given only for firm matches. Where a row states a size, it is once, few, many or the class of an expanded clone; other rows omit it.

abundance: NA; j_gene: TRBJ1-1; v_gene: TRBV5-4; d_gene: NA; CDR3nt: TGTGCCAGCAGCCCGGGGGGGGGAGGAGCTTTCTTT; CDR3aa: CASSPGGGGAFF
abundance: few; j_gene: TRBJ1-2; v_gene: TRBV29-1; d_gene: NA; CDR3nt: TGCAGCGTTGACGCTGAGTATGGCTACACCTTC; CDR3aa: CSVDAEYGYTF
abundance: NA; j_gene: TRBJ1-4; v_gene: TRBV30; d_gene: TRBD1; CDR3nt: TGTGCCTGGAGGGCAGGGGGCGCAGGGAATGAAAAACTGTTTTTT; CDR3aa: CAWRAGGAGNEKLFF
abundance: NA; j_gene: TRBJ1-3; v_gene: TRBV7-9; d_gene: NA; CDR3nt: TGTGCCAGCCCTGGGGGGTACTCTGGAAACACCATATATTTT; CDR3aa: CASPGGYSGNTIYF
abundance: once; j_gene: TRBJ1-1; v_gene: TRBV5-5; d_gene: TRBD1; CDR3nt: TGTGCCAGCAGCTTTACCGGGACAGGGAAGGAGTCGGACACTGAAGCTTTCTTT; CDR3aa: CASSFTGTGKESDTEAFF
abundance: NA; j_gene: TRBJ1-4; v_gene: TRBV7-9; d_gene: TRBD1; CDR3nt: TGTGCCAGCAGCTTACCCGGACAGGGATTCGGAGAAAAACTGTTTTTT; CDR3aa: CASSLPGQGFGEKLFF
abundance: NA; j_gene: TRBJ2-3; v_gene: TRBV27; d_gene: TRBD2; CDR3nt: TGTGCCAGCAGTTCCGGGACTAGCGTAGATACGCAGTATTTT; CDR3aa: CASSSGTSVDTQYF
abundance: NA; j_gene: TRBJ2-5; v_gene: TRBV5-8; d_gene: NA; CDR3nt: TGTGCCAGCAGCTTGGAAGCTGAAGAGACCCAGTACTTC; CDR3aa: CASSLEAEETQYF
abundance: NA; j_gene: TRBJ2-5; v_gene: TRBV2; d_gene: TRBD1; CDR3nt: TGTGCCAGCAGCCGGGACAGCCAAGAGACCCAGTACTTC; CDR3aa: CASSRDSQETQYF
abundance: NA; j_gene: TRBJ2-2; v_gene: TRBV9; d_gene: TRBD1; CDR3nt: TGTGCCAGCAGCACACAGGGGCTGGCCGGGGAGCTGTTTTTT; CDR3aa: CASSTQGLAGELFF
abundance: NA; j_gene: TRBJ2-2; v_gene: TRBV19; d_gene: TRBD1; CDR3nt: TGTGCCAGTCTCAAGGGACAGGGTTTAACCGGGGAGCTGTTTTTT; CDR3aa: CASLKGQGLTGELFF
abundance: NA; j_gene: TRBJ2-3; v_gene: TRBV25-1; d_gene: TRBD1; CDR3nt: TGTGCCAGCAGTGGCCTATCAGGGGGCGCGGCAGATACGCAGTATTTT; CDR3aa: CASSGLSGGAADTQYF
abundance: NA; j_gene: TRBJ1-4; v_gene: TRBV2; d_gene: NA; CDR3nt: TGTGCCAGCAGTGAGGGGGGGCCAAATGAAAAACTGTTTTTT; CDR3aa: CASSEGGPNEKLFF
abundance: once; j_gene: TRBJ2-3; v_gene: TRBV9; d_gene: TRBD1; CDR3nt: TGTGCCAGCAAGATGGGACAGGGGACAGATACGCAGTATTTT; CDR3aa: CASKMGQGTDTQYF
abundance: NA; j_gene: TRBJ2-1; v_gene: TRBV4-1; d_gene: TRBD1; CDR3nt: TGCGCCAGCAGCCACCCGAAAACAGGGGGTAATGAGCAGTTCTTC; CDR3aa: CASSHPKTGGNEQFF
abundance: NA; j_gene: TRBJ1-2; v_gene: TRBV4-3; d_gene: TRBD1; CDR3nt: TGCGCCAGCAGCTCACCGGACAGGGGAGCCGGAGGCTACACCTTC; CDR3aa: CASSSPDRGAGGYTF
abundance: NA; j_gene: TRBJ2-7; v_gene: TRBV7-3; d_gene: TRBD1; CDR3nt: TGTGCCAGCAGCCCCGGGGACAGATTCAGCTCCTACGAGCAGTACTTC; CDR3aa: CASSPGDRFSSYEQYF
abundance: few; j_gene: TRBJ2-5; v_gene: TRBV5-1; d_gene: TRBD2; CDR3nt: TGCGCCAGCAGCCAAGCGACTAGCGGGAGTTTAGAGACCCAGTACTTC; CDR3aa: CASSQATSGSLETQYF
abundance: NA; j_gene: TRBJ1-2; v_gene: TRBV11-2; d_gene: NA; CDR3nt: TGTGCCAGCAGCTCCTTAGGAAGAAGGGGGTTTGGATCCCGGGGCGGCTACACCTTC; CDR3aa: CASSSLGRRGFGSRGGYTF
abundance: NA; j_gene: TRBJ1-3; v_gene: TRBV7-2; d_gene: TRBD1; CDR3nt: TGTGCCAGCAGCTTAGGACAGGGGGCGGGAAACACCATATATTTT; CDR3aa: CASSLGQGAGNTIYF
abundance: few; j_gene: TRBJ1-6; v_gene: TRBV7-3; d_gene: NA; CDR3nt: TGTGCCAGCAGCTTAGGAGGGGTGAATTCACCCCTCCACTTT; CDR3aa: CASSLGGVNSPLHF
abundance: NA; j_gene: TRBJ2-1; v_gene: TRBV4-1; d_gene: TRBD2; CDR3nt: TGCGCCAGCAGCCAAGAGACTAGCCGTTCTGGCGAGCAGTTCTTC; CDR3aa: CASSQETSRSGEQFF
abundance: NA; j_gene: TRBJ2-7; v_gene: TRBV6-5; d_gene: TRBD2; CDR3nt: TGTGCCAGCAGTTACGCGGGGGGAATCGACGAGCAGTACTTC; CDR3aa: CASSYAGGIDEQYF
abundance: NA; j_gene: TRBJ2-5; v_gene: TRBV19; d_gene: NA; CDR3nt: TGTGCCAGTAGTATGGGCTCGGAGACCCAGTACTTC; CDR3aa: CASSMGSETQYF
abundance: NA; j_gene: TRBJ1-1; v_gene: TRBV7-9; d_gene: NA; CDR3nt: TGTGCCAGCAGATTAACAGGCCCTATCACTGAAGCTTTCTTT; CDR3aa: CASRLTGPITEAFF
abundance: NA; j_gene: TRBJ1-1; v_gene: TRBV10-3; d_gene: TRBD1; CDR3nt: TGTGCCATCAGGGCCGCGACAGGGGGCGCTGAAGCTTTCTTT; CDR3aa: CAIRAATGGAEAFF
abundance: NA; j_gene: TRBJ1-2; v_gene: TRBV5-1; d_gene: TRBD1; CDR3nt: TGCGCCAGCAGCCCTAGACAGGGGTTCTATGGCTACACCTTC; CDR3aa: CASSPRQGFYGYTF
abundance: NA; j_gene: TRBJ2-7; v_gene: TRBV11-2; d_gene: TRBD2; CDR3nt: TGTGCCAGCAGCTCGCTCCGGGGGAGGGCCTCCGAGCAGTACTTC; CDR3aa: CASSSLRGRASEQYF